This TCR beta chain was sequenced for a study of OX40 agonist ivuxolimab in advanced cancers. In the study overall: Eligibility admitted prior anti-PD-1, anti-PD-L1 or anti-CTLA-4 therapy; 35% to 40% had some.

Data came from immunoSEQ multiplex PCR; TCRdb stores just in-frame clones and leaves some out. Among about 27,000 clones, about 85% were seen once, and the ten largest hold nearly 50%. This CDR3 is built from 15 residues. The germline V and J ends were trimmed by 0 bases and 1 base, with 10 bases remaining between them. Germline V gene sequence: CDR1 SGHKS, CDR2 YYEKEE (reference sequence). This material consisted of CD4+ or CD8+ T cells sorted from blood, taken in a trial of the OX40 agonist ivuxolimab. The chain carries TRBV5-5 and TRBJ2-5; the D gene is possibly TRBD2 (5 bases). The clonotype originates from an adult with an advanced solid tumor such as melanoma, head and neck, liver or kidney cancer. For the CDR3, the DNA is TGTGCCAGCAGCTTGGGGTTCGGGGTCCAAGAGACCCAGTACTTC. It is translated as CASSLGFGVQETQYF.